These T cell receptor beta chains were read from a single sample in a study of response to subunit inactivated influenza vaccine. Via MiXCR, TCRdb re-called the RT-PCR reads, giving one row per CDR3 protein. The sample holds hundreds of thousands of distinct CDR3 sequences, approximately 15% seen once. The sample in question was PBMCs from blood, obtained 14 days before vaccination. The receptors stem from a middle-aged man who received an inactivated influenza vaccine. CDR3s include the opening cysteine and the closing phenylalanine or tryptophan. The D gene is left open where the match is weak. Clone sizes are given selectively: once, few, many, or a class where the clone is expanded.

J gene,clone size,V gene,D gene,CDR3 DNA,CDR3 protein
TRBJ2-3,few,TRBV7-2,TRBD2,TGTGCCAGCAGCTCGGGACTAGCGGCAGCTGGTACGCAGTATTTT,CASSSGLAAAGTQYF
TRBJ2-5,-,TRBV11-3,TRBD1,TGTGCCAGCAGCTTAGATCCAGGGGGTGAAGAGACCCAGTACTTC,CASSLDPGGEETQYF
TRBJ2-3,few,TRBV7-9,TRBD2,TGTGCCAGCAGCTGGCCGGAGGACGGGGGGGACCCAGATACGCAGTATTTT,CASSWPEDGGDPDTQYF
TRBJ1-1,-,TRBV20-1,TRBD1,TGCAGTGCTAGACCCGGGACAGGGATGAAGAACACTGAAGCTTTCTTT,CSARPGTGMKNTEAFF
TRBJ2-7,-,TRBV7-8,TRBD1,TGTGCCAGCAGCTTAAGGCCCGGGACAGGGGCCGAGCAGTACTTC,CASSLRPGTGAEQYF
TRBJ2-1,-,TRBV14,-,TGTGCCAGCAGCCAAGTGCGCGGGACCTCCTACAATGAGCAGTTCTTC,CASSQVRGTSYNEQFF
TRBJ2-5,-,TRBV7-9,-,TGTGCCAGCAGGTCGACGTGGGAGACCCAGTACTTC,CASRSTWETQYF
TRBJ2-5,few,TRBV19,-,TGTGCCAGTAGAAACGGTCGGCAGCAAGAGACCCAGTACTTC,CASRNGRQQETQYF
TRBJ2-5,few,TRBV7-9,TRBD2,TGTGCCAGCAGAATGACTAGCGGGGAGGCAGAGACCCAGTACTTC,CASRMTSGEAETQYF
TRBJ2-7,-,TRBV6-1,TRBD1,TGTGCCAGCGGATGGGACAGAAGCTCCTACGAGCAGTACTTC,CASGWDRSSYEQYF
TRBJ2-1,-,TRBV6-1,-,TGTGCCAGCAGCCGAATACTCCGGGCCCCAGGCAGATACAATGAGCAGTTCTTC,CASSRILRAPGRYNEQFF
TRBJ2-1,many,TRBV10-3,TRBD2,TGTGCCATCAGTGGACTAGCGGGGGGTAACAATGAGCAGTTCTTC,CAISGLAGGNNEQFF
TRBJ1-1,-,TRBV20-1,TRBD1,TGCAGTGCGCGTTCAGGGGGCGTCACTGAAGCTTTCTTT,CSARSGGVTEAFF
TRBJ2-6,few,TRBV11-2,TRBD1,TGTGCCAGCAGCTTAGACCTCCGGGACAGGTTTTCTGGGAGCTCTGGGGCCAACGTCCTGACTTTC,CASSLDLRDRFSGSSGANVLTF
TRBJ2-5,-,TRBV7-9,-,TGTGCCAGCAGCTCTATTTATACAGCGCGAGAGACCCAGTACTTC,CASSSIYTARETQYF
TRBJ1-3,many,TRBV29-1,-,TGCAGCGTTGTTCGCTTGGTAGAAGGAAACACCATATATTTT,CSVVRLVEGNTIYF
TRBJ2-5,-,TRBV5-1,-,TGCGCCAGCAGCTCGGAAGGATGGGGAAGAGAGACCCAGTACTTC,CASSSEGWGRETQYF
TRBJ2-1,-,TRBV11-2,-,TGTGCCAGCAGCTTAGACAGGGACCGGTCCTACAATGAGCAGTTCTTC,CASSLDRDRSYNEQFF
TRBJ2-7,few,TRBV15,-,TGTGCCACCAGCAGCCTACCGGGGTACGAGCAGTACTTC,CATSSLPGYEQYF
TRBJ2-7,-,TRBV7-6,-,TGTGCCAGCAGCTTAAAGATCTGGACTAACCACGACGAGCAGTACTTC,CASSLKIWTNHDEQYF
TRBJ2-2,-,TRBV20-1,-,TGCAGTGCTAGGGGCAGGGACGCCGGGGAGCTGTTTTTT,CSARGRDAGELFF
TRBJ2-5,-,TRBV19,TRBD2,TGTGCCAGTAGTAGTAGCGGGAGAGGGGAGACCCAGTACTTC,CASSSSGRGETQYF
TRBJ2-7,-,TRBV2,-,TGTGCCAGCAGTGATCAACTAGAGATTTCCCACGAGCAGTACTTC,CASSDQLEISHEQYF
TRBJ2-7,-,TRBV20-1,-,TGCAGTGCCACACCGGCAGGTAGATACGAGCAGTACTTC,CSATPAGRYEQYF
TRBJ1-1,-,TRBV7-7,-,TGTGCCAGCAGCTTGAACCACCAGTCTTCTGAAGCTTTCTTT,CASSLNHQSSEAFF
TRBJ2-1,-,TRBV7-3,-,TGTGCTAGCAGCTCCCAACCGGGACAAACTCGCAATGAGCAGTTCTTC,CASSSQPGQTRNEQFF
TRBJ2-2,few,TRBV20-1,TRBD1,TGCAGTGCTAGAACCGGGACAGGTCGCACCGGGGAGCTGTTTTTT,CSARTGTGRTGELFF
TRBJ2-1,few,TRBV2,TRBD1,TGTGCCAGCAGCGGTGGACAGGGGTTTAATGAGCAGTTCTTC,CASSGGQGFNEQFF
TRBJ2-5,many,TRBV12-3/TRBV12-4,TRBD1,TGTGCCAGCAGTTACGATACAGGGGGCCCAGAGACCCAGTACTTC,CASSYDTGGPETQYF
TRBJ2-7,-,TRBV7-2,-,TGTGCCAGCAGCTTCCCGACCCCCAGGGCCCCCTACGAGCAGTACTTC,CASSFPTPRAPYEQYF
TRBJ1-4,few,TRBV4-2,-,TGTGCCAGCAGCCAAGATGGTTGGGGAGGCGATGAAAAACTGTTTTTT,CASSQDGWGGDEKLFF
TRBJ2-1,-,TRBV25-1,-,TGTGCCATCGGGACTTTTGGTGAGCAGTTCTTC,CAIGTFGEQFF
TRBJ2-3,-,TRBV5-1,-,TGCGCCAGCAGCTTGGCCGACAGACCCACAGATACGCAGTATTTT,CASSLADRPTDTQYF
TRBJ2-6,few,TRBV7-6,-,TGTGCCAGCAGCGCAGGAGGGGACCTCCTCTCTGGGGCCAACGTCCTGACTTTC,CASSAGGDLLSGANVLTF
TRBJ1-6,many,TRBV27,TRBD1,TGTGCCACCACAGGGGGGAATAATTCACCCCTCCACTTT,CATTGGNNSPLHF
TRBJ1-5,few,TRBV15,-,TGTGCCACCAGCAGAGACAAGGGGTTCAATCAGCCCCAGCATTTT,CATSRDKGFNQPQHF
TRBJ2-1,-,TRBV27,TRBD1,TGTGCCAGCAGTTCGGGACAGGGGGCCAATGAGCAGTTCTTC,CASSSGQGANEQFF
TRBJ2-5,-,TRBV20-1,TRBD2,TGCAGTGCTAGAAGCGGGACGGAAAGGGTTGGGTACTTC,CSARSGTERVGYF
TRBJ2-1,-,TRBV5-1,-,TGCGCCAGCAGCTTGGCGACAGTACCGGGGTTAGATGAGCAGTTCTTC,CASSLATVPGLDEQFF
TRBJ2-3,-,TRBV13,-,TGTGCCAGCAGCGGCCGGGACGCCGGAGATACGCAGTATTTT,CASSGRDAGDTQYF
TRBJ2-3,few,TRBV27,TRBD2,TGTGCCAGCAGTCCTTTGACTAGCGGGGCTTTCACAGATACGCAGTATTTT,CASSPLTSGAFTDTQYF
TRBJ1-2,-,TRBV29-1,-,TGCAGCGTGGAAGGGACCGCGCCTTCACGATATGGCTACACCTTC,CSVEGTAPSRYGYTF
TRBJ2-2,-,TRBV20-1,-,TGCAGTGCTAGTAGGTCCTGGGAGCTGTTTTTT,CSASRSWELFF
TRBJ2-7,few,TRBV4-1,TRBD1,TGCGCCAGCAGCCAAGGGACAGGGATCGACGAGCAGTACTTC,CASSQGTGIDEQYF
TRBJ2-2,-,TRBV5-5,-,TGTGCCAGCAGCTCTAGACTCGGAGGACCAAACACCGGGGAGCTGTTTTTT,CASSSRLGGPNTGELFF
TRBJ1-2,few,TRBV29-1,TRBD1,TGCAGCGCGCTAGGGGGCAAGTATGGCTACACCTTC,CSALGGKYGYTF
TRBJ2-1,few,TRBV15,-,TGTGCCACCAGCAGAGAGGCCTCGAATGAGCAGTTCTTC,CATSREASNEQFF
TRBJ2-5,few,TRBV7-8,TRBD1,TGTGCCAGCAGCTTGGGACAGGCAAAGGTGACCCAGTACTTC,CASSLGQAKVTQYF
TRBJ2-1,-,TRBV30,-,TGTGCCTGGAGCGCAGACGCTCCCGGGGTCAGTGAGCAGTTCTTC,CAWSADAPGVSEQFF
TRBJ2-1,few,TRBV7-2,TRBD2,TGTGCCAGCAGCTTAGCCGGCGGGGGGGCCAACTACAATGAGCAGTTCTTC,CASSLAGGGANYNEQFF
TRBJ1-6,few,TRBV20-1,-,TGCAGTGCTAGAGATGGGGCGGCAGATAATTCACCCCTCCACTTT,CSARDGAADNSPLHF
TRBJ1-5,few,TRBV28,-,TGTGCCAGCAGTTTGAGAAGCGGAGCCTATAGCAATCAGCCCCAGCATTTT,CASSLRSGAYSNQPQHF
TRBJ2-3,-,TRBV7-9,TRBD1,TGTGCCAGCAGCTCACAGGGGGCCAACACAGATACGCAGTATTTT,CASSSQGANTDTQYF
TRBJ2-3,-,TRBV15,-,TGTGCCACCAGCAGAGACAGAAGAAGCACAGATACGCAGTATTTT,CATSRDRRSTDTQYF
TRBJ2-3,-,TRBV7-2,-,TGTGCCAGCAGCCAAGCCCACCCAACAGATACGCAGTATTTT,CASSQAHPTDTQYF
TRBJ2-7,few,TRBV6-2/TRBV6-3,-,TGTGCCAGCAGTGTACGGGTGGGATACGAGCAGTACTTC,CASSVRVGYEQYF
TRBJ2-7,-,TRBV10-3,TRBD1,TGTGCCATCAGTGAGTCGTTTCCCGGGACAGTAAACGGAGAGCAGTACTTC,CAISESFPGTVNGEQYF
TRBJ1-5,-,TRBV20-1,TRBD1,TGCAGTGCCCCGACAGGGCCCTCAATCTATCAGCCCCAGCATTTT,CSAPTGPSIYQPQHF
TRBJ2-4,few,TRBV20-1,TRBD2,TGCAGTGCTAGAGGGCTAGCGGGGACATACATTCAGTACTTC,CSARGLAGTYIQYF